The clone carrying this T cell receptor beta chain was seen only once. Antigen specificity is unknown. This record comes from a study of vaccination and CD4 T cells after COVID-19. As to treatment: approximately 10-day PBMC culture with coronavirus spike peptide pools or control peptides (ViraFEST assay). The assay that was used to sequence DNA from cultured CD4+ T cells was the Oncomine TCR Beta short-read assay. Genomic DNA was isolated from cultured CD4+ T cells. TCRdb passed the PCR reads through MiXCR, listing each CDR3 protein once. There are over 15,000 distinct CDR3 sequences in the sample; approximately 54% occur only once, and about 7.2% lies in the top ten. Deletions cut 3 bases from V and 5 bases from J, with 16 bases between. The CDR3 extends over 15 amino acids. The germline CDR1 and CDR2 sequences are SGHNT and YENEEA.

The clonotype originates from a human donor who had recovered from COVID-19. Sequencing used CD4+ T cells from blood, cultured in vitro. The J gene is TRBJ1-2, the V gene TRBV11-3, with D tentatively TRBD1 (6 bases). CDR3 protein: CASSFFVGARYGYTF. The CDR3 region has the DNA TGTGCCAGCAGCTTCTTTGTGGGGGCTCGGTATGGCTACACCTTC. The entire variable domain, with the rest obtained from reference TRBV11-3 and TRBJ1-2, is as follows: EAGVVQSPRYKIIEKKQPVAFWCNPISGHNTLYWYLQNLGQGPELLIRYENEEAVDDSQLPKDRFSAERLKGVDSTLKIQPAELGDSAVYLCASSFFVGARYGYTFGSGTRLTVV.